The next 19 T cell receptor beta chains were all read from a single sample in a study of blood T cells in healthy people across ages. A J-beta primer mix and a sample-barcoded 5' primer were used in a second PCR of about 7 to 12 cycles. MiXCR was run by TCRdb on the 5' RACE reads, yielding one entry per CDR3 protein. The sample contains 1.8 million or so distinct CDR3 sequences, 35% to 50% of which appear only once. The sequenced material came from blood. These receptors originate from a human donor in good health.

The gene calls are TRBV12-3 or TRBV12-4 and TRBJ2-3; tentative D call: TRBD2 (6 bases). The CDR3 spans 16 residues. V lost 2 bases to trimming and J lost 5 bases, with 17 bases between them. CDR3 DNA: TGTGCCAGCAGTTTAAGGGTCTGGAGGGTTGGAGATACGCAGTATTTT. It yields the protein CASSLRVWRVGDTQYF.

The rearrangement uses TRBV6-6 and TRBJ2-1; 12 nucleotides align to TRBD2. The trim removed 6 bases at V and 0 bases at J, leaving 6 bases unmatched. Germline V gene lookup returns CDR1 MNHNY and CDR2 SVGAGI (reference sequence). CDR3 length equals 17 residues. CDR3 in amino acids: CASRGLAGQSSYNEQFF. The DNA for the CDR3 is TGTGCCAGCAGAGGACTAGCGGGACAAAGCTCCTACAATGAGCAGTTCTTC.

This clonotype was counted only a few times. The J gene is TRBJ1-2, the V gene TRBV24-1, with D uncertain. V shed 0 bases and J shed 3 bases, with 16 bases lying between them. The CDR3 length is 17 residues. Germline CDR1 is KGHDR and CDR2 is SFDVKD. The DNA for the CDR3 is TGTGCCACCAGTGATTTGTTAATAGCCCGATTTCACTATGGCTACACCTTC. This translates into CATSDLLIARFHYGYTF.

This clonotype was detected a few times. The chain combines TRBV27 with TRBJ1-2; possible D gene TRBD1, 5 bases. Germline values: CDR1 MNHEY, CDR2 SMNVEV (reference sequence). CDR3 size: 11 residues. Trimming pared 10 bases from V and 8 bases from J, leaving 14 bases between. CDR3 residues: CATGIRGGYTF. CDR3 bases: TGTGCCACCGGTATCCGGGGCGGCTACACCTTC.

The CDR3 sequence: CASSFTGTGTTDTQYF. In nucleotides, the CDR3 is TGCGCCAGCAGCTTTACCGGGACAGGGACGACAGATACGCAGTATTTT. This chain connects TRBV5-1 to TRBJ2-3; 9 nucleotides agree with TRBD1. Per the germline V gene, CDR1 is SGHRS and CDR2 is YFSETQ. Unmatched junction bases numbered 7, after V lost 2 bases and J lost 3 bases. The CDR3 consists of 16 residues.

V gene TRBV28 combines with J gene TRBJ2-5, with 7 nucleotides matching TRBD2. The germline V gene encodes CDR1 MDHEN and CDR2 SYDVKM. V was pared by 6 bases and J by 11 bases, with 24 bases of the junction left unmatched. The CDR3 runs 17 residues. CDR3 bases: TGTGCCAGCAGCCGCCTTGGGTCTGGCGGGGGAACCTTTAAGCAGTACTTC. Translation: CASSRLGSGGGTFKQYF.

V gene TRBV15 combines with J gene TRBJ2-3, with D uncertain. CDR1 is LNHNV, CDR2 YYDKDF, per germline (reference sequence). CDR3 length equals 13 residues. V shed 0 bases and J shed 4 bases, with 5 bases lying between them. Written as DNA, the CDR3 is TGTGCCACCAGCAGAGACCCCCCAGATACGCAGTATTTT. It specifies CATSRDPPDTQYF.

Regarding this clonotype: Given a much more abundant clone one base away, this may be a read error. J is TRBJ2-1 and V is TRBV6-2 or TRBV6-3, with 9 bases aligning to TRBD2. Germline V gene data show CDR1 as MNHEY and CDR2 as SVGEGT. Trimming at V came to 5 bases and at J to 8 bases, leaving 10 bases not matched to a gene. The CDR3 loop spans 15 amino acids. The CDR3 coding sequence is TGTGCCAGCAGTCTACGAGCGGGGGGAGCGGATGAGCAGTTCTTC. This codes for CASSLRAGGADEQFF.

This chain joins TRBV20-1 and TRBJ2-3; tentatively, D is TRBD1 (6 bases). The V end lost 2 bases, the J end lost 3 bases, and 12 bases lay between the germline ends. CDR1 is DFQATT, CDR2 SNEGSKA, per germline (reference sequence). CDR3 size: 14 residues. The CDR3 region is CSARLTGATDTQYF. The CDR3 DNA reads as TGCAGTGCTAGATTGACAGGAGCAACAGATACGCAGTATTTT.

The chain's CDR3 is CASGLDRGPTKQYF. The CDR3 DNA reads as TGTGCCAGCGGTCTGGACAGGGGTCCTACGAAGCAGTACTTC. The chain combines TRBV28 with TRBJ2-7; 9 bases are shared with TRBD1. Per germline, CDR1 MDHEN and CDR2 SYDVKM. The V segment lost 8 bases and the J segment 8 bases; nucleotides outside the gene matches: 13. The CDR3 is 14 residues long.

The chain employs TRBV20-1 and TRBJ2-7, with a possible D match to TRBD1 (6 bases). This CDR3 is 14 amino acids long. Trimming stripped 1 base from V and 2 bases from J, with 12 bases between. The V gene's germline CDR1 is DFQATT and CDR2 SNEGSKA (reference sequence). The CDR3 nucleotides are TGCAGTGCTAGAGTCCGACAGGCCCCCTACGAGCAGTACTTC. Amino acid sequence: CSARVRQAPYEQYF.

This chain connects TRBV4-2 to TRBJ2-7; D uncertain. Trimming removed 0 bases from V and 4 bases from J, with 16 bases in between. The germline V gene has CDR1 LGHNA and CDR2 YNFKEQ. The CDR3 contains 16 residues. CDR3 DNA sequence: TGTGCCAGCAGCCAAGACTCGGGCGAAAGGGTGTACGAGCAGTACTTC. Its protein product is CASSQDSGERVYEQYF.

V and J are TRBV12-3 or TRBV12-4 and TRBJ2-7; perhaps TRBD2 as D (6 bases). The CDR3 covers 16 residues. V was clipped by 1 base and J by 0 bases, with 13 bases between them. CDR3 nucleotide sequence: TGTGCCAGCAGTTTAGTCAAGGGGAGGATCTCCTACGAGCAGTACTTC. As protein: CASSLVKGRISYEQYF.

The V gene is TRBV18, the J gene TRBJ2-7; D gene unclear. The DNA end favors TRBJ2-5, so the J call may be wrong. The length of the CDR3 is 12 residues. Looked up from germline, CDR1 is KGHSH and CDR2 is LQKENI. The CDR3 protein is CASSPESETQYF. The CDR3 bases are TGTGCCAGCTCACCAGAGAGTGAGACCCAGTACTTC.

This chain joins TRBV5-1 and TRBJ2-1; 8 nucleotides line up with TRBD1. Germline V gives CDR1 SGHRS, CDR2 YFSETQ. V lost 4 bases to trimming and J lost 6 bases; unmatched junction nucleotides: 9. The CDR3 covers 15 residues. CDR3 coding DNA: TGCGCCAGCAGCACAAGGACAGGGCACCCCAATGAGCAGTTCTTC. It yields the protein CASSTRTGHPNEQFF.

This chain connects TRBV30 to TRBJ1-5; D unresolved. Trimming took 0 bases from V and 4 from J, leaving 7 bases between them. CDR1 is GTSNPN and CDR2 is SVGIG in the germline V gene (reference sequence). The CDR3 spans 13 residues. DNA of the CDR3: TGTGCCTGGAGTGTCCGGGGAAATCAGCCCCAGCATTTT. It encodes CAWSVRGNQPQHF.

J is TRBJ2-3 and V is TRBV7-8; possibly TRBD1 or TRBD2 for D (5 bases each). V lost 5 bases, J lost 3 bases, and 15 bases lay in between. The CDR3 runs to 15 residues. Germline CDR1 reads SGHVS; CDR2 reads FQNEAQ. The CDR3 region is CASSPRSGRTDTQYF. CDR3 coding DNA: TGTGCCAGCAGCCCCCGCTCAGGGAGAACAGATACGCAGTATTTT.

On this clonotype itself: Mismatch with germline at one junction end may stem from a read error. CDR3 sequence reads: CRARLGYEQYF. CDR3 nucleotides: TGCAGGGCTAGATTGGGGTACGAGCAGTACTTC. The chain is built from TRBV20-1 and TRBJ2-7; D is uncertain. Germline V CDR1 and CDR2: DFQATT, SNEGSKA (reference sequence). This CDR3 spans 11 amino acids.

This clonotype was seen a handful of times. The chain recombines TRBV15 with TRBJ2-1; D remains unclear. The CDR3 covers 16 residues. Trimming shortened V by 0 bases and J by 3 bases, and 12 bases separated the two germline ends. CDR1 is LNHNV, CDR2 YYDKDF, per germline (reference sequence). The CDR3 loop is CATSRDPVQYYNEQFF. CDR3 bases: TGTGCCACCAGCAGAGATCCAGTCCAGTACTACAATGAGCAGTTCTTC.